This T cell receptor (beta chain) is drawn from a study of T cell clones after liver transplantation. Study-wide context: In this trial, immunosuppression withdrawal was attempted within 2 years of liver transplant. Without induction therapy, subjects received standard immunosuppression until 12-24 months post-transplant.

This CDR3 spans 18 amino acids. Germline V lookup: CDR1 SGHAT, CDR2 FQDESV (reference sequence). The junction had 15 bases not matched to a gene; V was cut back by 2 bases and J by 8 bases. The protocol was immunoSEQ multiplex PCR, while the TCRdb copy is restricted to in-frame clones and leaves out a portion. The sample lists tens of thousands of clones, approximately 87% occurring once. The sequence derives from a human patient who received a liver transplant. Some of these T cells may belong to the graft donor. Sequenced material: CD4+ T cells from blood, taken at the 22-month timepoint. This sequence joins TRBV11-1 and TRBJ2-1; 10 nucleotides agree with TRBD2. The DNA for the CDR3 is TGTGCCAGCAGCTTAAATCGTCGGAGCGGGAGGGCCGTGGATGAGCAGTTCTTC. It codes for CASSLNRRSGRAVDEQFF. The complete variable domain, with remaining parts taken from reference TRBV11-1 and TRBJ2-1, reads EAEVAQSPRYKITEKSQAVAFWCDPISGHATLYWYRQILGQGPELLVQFQDESVVDDSQLPKDRFSAERLKGVDSTLKIQPAELGDSAMYLCASSLNRRSGRAVDEQFFGPGTRLTVL.